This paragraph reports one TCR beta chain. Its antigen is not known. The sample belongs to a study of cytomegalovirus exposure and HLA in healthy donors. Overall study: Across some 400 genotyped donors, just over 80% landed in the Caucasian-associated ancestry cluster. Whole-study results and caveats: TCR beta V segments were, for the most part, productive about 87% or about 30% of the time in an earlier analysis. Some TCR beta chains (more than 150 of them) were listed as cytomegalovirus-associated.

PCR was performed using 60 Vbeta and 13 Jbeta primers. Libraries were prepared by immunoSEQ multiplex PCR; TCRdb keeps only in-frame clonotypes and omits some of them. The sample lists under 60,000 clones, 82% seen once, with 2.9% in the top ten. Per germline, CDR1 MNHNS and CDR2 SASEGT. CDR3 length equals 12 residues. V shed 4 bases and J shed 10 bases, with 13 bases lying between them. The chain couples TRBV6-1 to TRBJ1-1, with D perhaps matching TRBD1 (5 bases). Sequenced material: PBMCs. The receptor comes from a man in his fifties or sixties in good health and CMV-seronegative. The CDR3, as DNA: TGTGCCAGCAGTGCACAGGACACGAGAGCTTTCTTT. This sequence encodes CASSAQDTRAFF.